This TCR beta chain was recorded in a study of blood T cell repertoires in COVID-19. Study processing details: Amplification from reference gene primers served as the basis for estimated nucleated cell counts. Generated by immunoSEQ multiplex PCR, the TCRdb table keeps only in-frame clones and is missing some. Clonal size and the V and J genes are those of that table, whereas D and trimming came from the DNA. This repertoire shows some 80,000 clones, about 85% found once; its top ten account for around 2.9%. The CDR3 contains 14 residues. Germline V lookup: CDR1 SGHDT, CDR2 YYEEEE. The V gene end was trimmed by 5 bases and the J gene end by 3 bases; junction bases not matched to a gene: 6.

This receptor was identified in a woman aged 45 to 65 with active or convalescent COVID-19. V and J are TRBV5-6 and TRBJ2-5, with 8 bases identical to TRBD1. Sequenced: peripheral blood. The CDR3 DNA follows: TGTGCCAGCAGAAGGACAGGGTTAGAAGAGACCCAGTACTTC. Its translation: CASRRTGLEETQYF. The full variable domain, its missing parts supplied by reference TRBV5-6 and TRBJ2-5, is DAGVTQSPTHLIKTRGQQVTLRCSPKSGHDTVSWYQQALGQGPQFIFQYYEEEERQRGNFPDRFSGHQFPNYSSELNVNALLLGDSALYLCASRRTGLEETQYFGPGTRLLVL.